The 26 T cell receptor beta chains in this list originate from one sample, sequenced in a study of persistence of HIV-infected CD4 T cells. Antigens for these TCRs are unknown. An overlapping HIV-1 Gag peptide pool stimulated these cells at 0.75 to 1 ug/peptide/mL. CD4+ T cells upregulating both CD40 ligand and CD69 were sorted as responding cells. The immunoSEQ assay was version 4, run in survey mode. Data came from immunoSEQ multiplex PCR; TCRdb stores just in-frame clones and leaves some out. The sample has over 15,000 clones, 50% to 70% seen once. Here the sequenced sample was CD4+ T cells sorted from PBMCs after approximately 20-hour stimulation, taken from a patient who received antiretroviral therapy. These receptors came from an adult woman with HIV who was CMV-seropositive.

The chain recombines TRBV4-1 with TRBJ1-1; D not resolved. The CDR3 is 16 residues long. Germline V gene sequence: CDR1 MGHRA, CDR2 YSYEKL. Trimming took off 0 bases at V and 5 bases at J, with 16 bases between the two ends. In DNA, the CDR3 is TGCGCCAGCAGCCAAGATCTTCGGGGTTATAGAACTGAAGCTTTCTTT. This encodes CASSQDLRGYRTEAFF.

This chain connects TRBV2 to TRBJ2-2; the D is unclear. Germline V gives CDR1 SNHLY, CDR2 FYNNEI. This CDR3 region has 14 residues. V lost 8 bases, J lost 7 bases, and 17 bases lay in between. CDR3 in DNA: TGTGCCAGCTTTATGGGCAGGATAAGCGGGGAGCTGTTTTTT. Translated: CASFMGRISGELFF.

The CDR3 protein is CASSAKPGGPYGYTF. CDR3 nucleotide sequence: TGTGCCAGCAGCGCCAAACCAGGGGGCCCCTATGGCTACACCTTC. The J gene is TRBJ1-2, the V gene TRBV13; 8 bases match TRBD1. Unmatched junction bases numbered 9, after V lost 5 bases and J lost 4 bases. Germline V gene lookup returns CDR1 PRHDT and CDR2 FYEKMQ (reference sequence). CDR3 size: 15 residues.

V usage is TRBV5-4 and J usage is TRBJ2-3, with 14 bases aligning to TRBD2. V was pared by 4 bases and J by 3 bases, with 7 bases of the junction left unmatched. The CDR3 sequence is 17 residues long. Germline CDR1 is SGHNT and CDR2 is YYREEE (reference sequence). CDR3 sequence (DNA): TGTGCCAGCAGCCCCTCGACTAGCGGGGGGGGGACAGATACGCAGTATTTT. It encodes CASSPSTSGGGTDTQYF.

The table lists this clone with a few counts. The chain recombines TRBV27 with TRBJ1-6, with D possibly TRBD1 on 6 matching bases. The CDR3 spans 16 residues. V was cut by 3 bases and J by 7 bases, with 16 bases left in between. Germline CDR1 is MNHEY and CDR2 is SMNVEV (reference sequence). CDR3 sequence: CASSFFGVQGNSPLHF. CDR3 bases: TGTGCCAGCAGTTTCTTCGGCGTACAGGGAAATTCACCCCTCCACTTT.

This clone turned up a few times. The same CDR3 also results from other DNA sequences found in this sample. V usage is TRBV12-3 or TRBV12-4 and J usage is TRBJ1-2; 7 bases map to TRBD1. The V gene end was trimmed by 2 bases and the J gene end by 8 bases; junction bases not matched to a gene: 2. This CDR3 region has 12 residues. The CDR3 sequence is CASSLQGEGYTF. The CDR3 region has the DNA TGTGCCAGCAGTTTACAGGGGGAAGGCTACACCTTC.

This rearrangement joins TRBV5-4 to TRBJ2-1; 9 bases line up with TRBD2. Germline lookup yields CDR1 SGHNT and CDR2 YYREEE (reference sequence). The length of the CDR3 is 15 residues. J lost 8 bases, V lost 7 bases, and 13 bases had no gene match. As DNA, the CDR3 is TGTGCCAGCTGGCCAGCGGGGGGCCCCGTGGATGAGCAGTTCTTC. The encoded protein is CASWPAGGPVDEQFF.

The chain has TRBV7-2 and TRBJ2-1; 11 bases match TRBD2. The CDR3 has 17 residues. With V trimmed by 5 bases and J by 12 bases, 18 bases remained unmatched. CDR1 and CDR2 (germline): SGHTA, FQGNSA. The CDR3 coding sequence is TGTGCCAGCAGCCCCCCCCGTCGGGCTAGCGGGGGGATGGGGCAGTTCTTC. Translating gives CASSPPRRASGGMGQFF.

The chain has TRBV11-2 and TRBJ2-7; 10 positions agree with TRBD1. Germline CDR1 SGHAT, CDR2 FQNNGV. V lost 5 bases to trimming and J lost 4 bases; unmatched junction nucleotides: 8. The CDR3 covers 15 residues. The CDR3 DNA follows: TGTGCCAGCAGCGAAGAAGGGACAGGGGTGTACGAGCAGTACTTC. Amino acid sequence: CASSEEGTGVYEQYF.

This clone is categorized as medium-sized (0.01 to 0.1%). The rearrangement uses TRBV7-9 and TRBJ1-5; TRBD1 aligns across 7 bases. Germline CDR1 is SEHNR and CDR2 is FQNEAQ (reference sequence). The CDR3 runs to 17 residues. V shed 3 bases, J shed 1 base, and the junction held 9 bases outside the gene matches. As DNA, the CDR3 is TGTGCCAGCAGCTTCGTAGGGGGCGCTGGAAGCAATCAGCCCCAGCATTTT. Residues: CASSFVGGAGSNQPQHF.

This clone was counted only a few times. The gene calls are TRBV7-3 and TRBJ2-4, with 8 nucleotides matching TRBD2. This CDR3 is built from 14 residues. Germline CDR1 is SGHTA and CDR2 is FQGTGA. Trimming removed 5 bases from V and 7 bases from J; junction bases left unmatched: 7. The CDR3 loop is CASSRSGAGNIQYF. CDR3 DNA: TGTGCCAGCAGCCGTAGCGGGGCGGGGAACATTCAGTACTTC.

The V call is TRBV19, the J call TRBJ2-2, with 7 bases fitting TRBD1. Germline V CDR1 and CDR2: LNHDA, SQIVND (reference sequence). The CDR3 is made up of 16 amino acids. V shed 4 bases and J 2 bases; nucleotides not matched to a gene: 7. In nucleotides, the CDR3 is TGTGCCAGTAGTACCATTGGACAGGCAAACACCGGGGAGCTGTTTTTT. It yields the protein CASSTIGQANTGELFF.

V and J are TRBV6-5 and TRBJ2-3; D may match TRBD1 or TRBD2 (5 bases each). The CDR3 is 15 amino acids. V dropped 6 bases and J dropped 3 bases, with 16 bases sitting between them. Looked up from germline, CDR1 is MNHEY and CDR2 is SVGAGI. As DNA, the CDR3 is TGTGCCAGCAGCCCCGGGACCTCTACGACAGATACGCAGTATTTT. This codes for CASSPGTSTTDTQYF.

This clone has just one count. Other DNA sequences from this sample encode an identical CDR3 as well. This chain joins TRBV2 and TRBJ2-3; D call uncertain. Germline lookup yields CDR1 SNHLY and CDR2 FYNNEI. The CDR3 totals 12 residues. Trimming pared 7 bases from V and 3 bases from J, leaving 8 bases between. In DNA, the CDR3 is TGTGCCAGCAACATCAGGACAGATACGCAGTATTTT. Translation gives CASNIRTDTQYF.

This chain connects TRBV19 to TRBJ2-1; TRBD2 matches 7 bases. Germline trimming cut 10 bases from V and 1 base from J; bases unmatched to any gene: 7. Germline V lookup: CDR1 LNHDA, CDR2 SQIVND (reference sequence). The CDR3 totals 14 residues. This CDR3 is CATQRGPSYNEQFF. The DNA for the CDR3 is TGTGCCACCCAGCGGGGACCGTCCTACAATGAGCAGTTCTTC.

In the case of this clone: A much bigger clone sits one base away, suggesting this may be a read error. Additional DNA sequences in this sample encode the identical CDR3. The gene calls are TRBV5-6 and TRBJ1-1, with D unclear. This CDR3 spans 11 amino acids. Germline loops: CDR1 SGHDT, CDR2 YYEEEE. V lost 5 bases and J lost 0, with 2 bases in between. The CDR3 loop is CASSLNTEAFF. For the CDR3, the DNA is TGTGCCAGCAGTCTGAACACTGAAGCTTTCTTT. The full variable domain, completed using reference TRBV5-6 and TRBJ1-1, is DAGVTQSPTHLIKTRGQQVTLRCSPKSGHDTVSWYQQALGQGPQFIFQYYEEEERQRGNFPDRFSGHQFPNYSSELNVNALLLGDSALYLCASSLNTEAFFGQGTRLTVV.

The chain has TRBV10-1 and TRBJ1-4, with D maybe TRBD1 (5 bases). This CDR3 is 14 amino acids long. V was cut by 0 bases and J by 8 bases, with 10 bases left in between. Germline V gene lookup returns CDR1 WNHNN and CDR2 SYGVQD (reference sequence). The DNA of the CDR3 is TGCGCCAGCAGTGAGTCGGGGGGAGGCGAAAAACTGTTTTTT. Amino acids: CASSESGGGEKLFF.

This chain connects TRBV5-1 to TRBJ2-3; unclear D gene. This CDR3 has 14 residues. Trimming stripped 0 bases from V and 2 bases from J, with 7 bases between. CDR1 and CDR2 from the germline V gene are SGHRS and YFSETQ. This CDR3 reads CASSLGVDTDTQYF. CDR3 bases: TGCGCCAGCAGCTTGGGCGTGGACACAGATACGCAGTATTTT.

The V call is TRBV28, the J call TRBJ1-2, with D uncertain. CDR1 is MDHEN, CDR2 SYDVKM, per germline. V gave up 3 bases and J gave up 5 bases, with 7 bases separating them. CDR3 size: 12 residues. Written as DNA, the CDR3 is TGTGCCAGCAGTTTCGGGCCTTATGGCTACACCTTC. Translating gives CASSFGPYGYTF.

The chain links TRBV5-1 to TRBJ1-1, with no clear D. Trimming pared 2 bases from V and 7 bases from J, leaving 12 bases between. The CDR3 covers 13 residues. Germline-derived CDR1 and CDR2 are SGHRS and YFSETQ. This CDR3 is CASSLGGSNEAFF. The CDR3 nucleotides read TGCGCCAGCAGCTTAGGTGGGTCTAATGAAGCTTTCTTT.

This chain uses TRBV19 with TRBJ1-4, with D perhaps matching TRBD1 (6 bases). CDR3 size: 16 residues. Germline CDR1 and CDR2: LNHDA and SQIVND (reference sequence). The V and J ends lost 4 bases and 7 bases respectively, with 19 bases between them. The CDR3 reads CASSTLRTALPEKLFF. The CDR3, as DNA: TGTGCCAGTAGTACCCTACGGACAGCCCTTCCTGAAAAACTGTTTTTT.

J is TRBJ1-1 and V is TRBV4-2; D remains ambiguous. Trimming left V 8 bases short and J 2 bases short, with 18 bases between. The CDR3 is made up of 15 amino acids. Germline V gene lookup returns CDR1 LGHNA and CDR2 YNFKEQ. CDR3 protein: CASLTQATSNTEAFF. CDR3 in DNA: TGTGCCAGCCTAACGCAGGCCACGAGTAACACTGAAGCTTTCTTT.

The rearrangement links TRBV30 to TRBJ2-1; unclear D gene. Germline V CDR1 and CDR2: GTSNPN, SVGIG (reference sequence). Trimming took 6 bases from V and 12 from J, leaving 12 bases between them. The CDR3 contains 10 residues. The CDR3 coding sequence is TGTGCCTGCATTGGAGTGGGGCAGTTCTTC. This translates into CACIGVGQFF. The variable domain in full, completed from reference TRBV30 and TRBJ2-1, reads SQTIHQWPATLVQPVGSPLSLECTVEGTSNPNLYWYRQAAGRGLQLLFYSVGIGQISSEVPQNLSASRPQDRQFILSSKKLLLSDSGFYLCACIGVGQFFGPGTRLTVL.

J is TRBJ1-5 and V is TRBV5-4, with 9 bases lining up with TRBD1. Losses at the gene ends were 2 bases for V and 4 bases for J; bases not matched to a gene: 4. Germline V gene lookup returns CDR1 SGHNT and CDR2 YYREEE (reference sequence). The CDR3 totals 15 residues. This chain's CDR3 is CASSLQGADNQPQHF. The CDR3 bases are TGTGCCAGCAGCTTACAGGGGGCAGATAATCAGCCCCAGCATTTT.

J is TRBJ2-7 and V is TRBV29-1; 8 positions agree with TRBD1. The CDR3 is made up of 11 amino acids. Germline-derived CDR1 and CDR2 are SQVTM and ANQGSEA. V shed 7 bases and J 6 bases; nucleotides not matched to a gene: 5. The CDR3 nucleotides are TGCAGCGCTGGGACAGGTTTCGAGCAGTACTTC. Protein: CSAGTGFEQYF.

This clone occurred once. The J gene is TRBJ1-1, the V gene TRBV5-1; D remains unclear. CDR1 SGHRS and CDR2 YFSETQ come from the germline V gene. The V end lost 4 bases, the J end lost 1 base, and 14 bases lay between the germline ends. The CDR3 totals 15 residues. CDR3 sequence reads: CASSPVGGANTEAFF. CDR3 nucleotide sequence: TGCGCCAGCAGCCCCGTCGGTGGAGCGAACACTGAAGCTTTCTTT. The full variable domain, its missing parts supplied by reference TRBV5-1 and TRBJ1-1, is KAGVTQTPRYLIKTRGQQVTLSCSPISGHRSVSWYQQTPGQGLQFLFEYFSETQRNKGNFPGRFSGRQFSNSRSEMNVSTLELGDSALYLCASSPVGGANTEAFFGQGTRLTVV.